In its sample, the clone carrying this TCR beta chain was seen a few times. Its specificity is not known. Individual cDNA molecules were tagged with unique molecular identifiers. In TCRdb, the 5' RACE reads were re-called with MiXCR into one record per CDR3 protein. Here the sample spans approximately 70,000 distinct CDR3 sequences, 5% being singletons. The sample belongs to a study of early T cells in non-severe SARS-CoV-2 infection. On the study more broadly: Sequenced bulk RNA came from whole blood that was unsorted, and chains were unpaired.

Study conclusions and caveats: Database matching using VDJdb favored anti-spike CD8 responses, with private and CD4 specificities left missing.

The CDR3 contains 14 residues. V lost 5 bases to trimming and J lost 0 bases; unmatched junction nucleotides: 2. The receptor was isolated from an adult who was a healthcare worker with PCR-confirmed SARS-CoV-2 infection or an uninfected control (not recorded which). V gene TRBV12-3 or TRBV12-4 combines with J gene TRBJ2-3; 7 nucleotides align to TRBD1. The material sequenced was whole blood, taken at baseline. CDR3 region: CASSRQGSTDTQYF. In DNA, the CDR3 is TGTGCCAGCAGTCGACAGGGTAGCACAGATACGCAGTATTTT.